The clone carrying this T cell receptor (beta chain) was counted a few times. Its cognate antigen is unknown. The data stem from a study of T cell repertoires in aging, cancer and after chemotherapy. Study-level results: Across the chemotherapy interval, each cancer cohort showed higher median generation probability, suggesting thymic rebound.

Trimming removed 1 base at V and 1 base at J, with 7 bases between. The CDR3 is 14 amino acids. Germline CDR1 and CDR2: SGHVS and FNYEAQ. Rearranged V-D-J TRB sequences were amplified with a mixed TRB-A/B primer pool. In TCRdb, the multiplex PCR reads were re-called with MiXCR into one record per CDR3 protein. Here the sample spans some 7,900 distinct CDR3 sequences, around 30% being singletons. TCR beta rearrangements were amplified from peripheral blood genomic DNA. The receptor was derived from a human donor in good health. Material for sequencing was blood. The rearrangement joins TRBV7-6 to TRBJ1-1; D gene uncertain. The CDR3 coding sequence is TGTGCCAGCAGCTTAGATCACACGAACACTGAAGCTTTCTTT. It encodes CASSLDHTNTEAFF.